This T cell receptor beta chain derives from a study of cytomegalovirus exposure and HLA in healthy donors. Study observations and caveats: Investigators reported approximately 170 TCR beta chains as tied to cytomegalovirus. Among the most significant clusters, several appeared linked to common viral pathogens in a later analysis. In a later analysis, a missense DCLRE1C variant was linked to TCR beta V- and J-gene trimming.

Primers: 60 Vbeta forward and 13 Jbeta reverse. Sequenced by immunoSEQ multiplex PCR; TCRdb stores in-frame clones only, minus some. The data hold about 160,000 clones, with over 70% observed a single time. From germline, CDR1 is SGHRS and CDR2 YFSETQ. Germline trimming cut 4 bases from V and 0 bases from J; bases unmatched to any gene: 9. This CDR3 comprises 16 residues. On this clone itself: Its antigen is still unknown.

This chain links TRBV5-1 with TRBJ2-7, with 8 bases aligning to TRBD2. The source is a man in his fifties or sixties in good health and CMV-seropositive. The sample was PBMCs. The CDR3: CASSPISGGDSYEQYF. The CDR3 DNA sequence: TGCGCCAGCAGCCCGATATCGGGGGGGGACTCCTACGAGCAGTACTTC.